This TCR beta chain was sequenced for a study of cytomegalovirus exposure and HLA in healthy donors. About the study: In a later analysis, it was reported that the 110 or so validation repertoires had been produced on the same platform as the 700 or so repertoires belonging to the first cohort. Overall study results and limits: Subsequent analysis showed first-cohort TCR clusters tending to co-occur in 95 to 150 validation repertoires.

Data came from immunoSEQ multiplex PCR; TCRdb stores just in-frame clones and leaves some out. The data contain approximately 300,000 clones, 70% to 90% of them seen just once; the ten biggest clones take up around 0.84%. Turning to this clone: The antigen remains unidentified.

This CDR3 has 14 residues. CDR1 is SGDLS, CDR2 YYNGEE, per germline. V lost 0 bases, J lost 0 bases, and 7 bases lay in between. The chain combines TRBV9 with TRBJ2-7, with TRBD2 as a possible D gene (6 bases). Source material: PBMCs. The source of this sequence is a woman aged 18-29 years in good health and CMV-seronegative. The CDR3 DNA reads TGTGCCAGCAGCGTAGAGGACTACTCCTACGAGCAGTACTTC. Its translation: CASSVEDYSYEQYF.